This T cell receptor beta chain was sequenced for a study of T cell changes during pregnancy in multiple sclerosis (dated by TCRdb to about 2019). At the level of the whole study: The study looked at changes in the T cell repertoire across pregnancy in women with multiple sclerosis.

Library method: the immunoSEQ multiplex PCR assay. TCRdb retrieved this table from immuneACCESS and kept in-frame rearrangements only. Not all clones are present; in checked studies, unresolved V genes account for under half, and no reason is known for the remainder. The sample contains tens of thousands of clones, around 92% of them found a single time. More than 0.7% of the sample rests with the top ten. About this clone itself: No cognate antigen has been identified for it. Per-base qualities were not stored, and no clone one base away is much larger.

The trim is 0 bases for V and 0 bases for J, with a gap of 7 bases between the germline ends. From its cysteine to its phenylalanine, the CDR3 spans 14 amino acids. Kept here is only the CDR3 DNA, which spans 42 bases and is read in frame from base 1. The germline V gene (reference sequence) supplies CDR1 SGHNT and CDR2 YYREEE. The chain was built from TRBV5-4 and TRBJ2-7, with a tentative D gene TRBD1 over 5 matching bases. The specimen comprised CD4+ T cells from peripheral blood mononuclear cells, sampled in the third trimester of pregnancy. The TCR sequence derives from a female donor with multiple sclerosis, enrolled in a pregnancy study. The CDR3 reads CASSLGQSSYEQYF. The DNA is TGTGCCAGCAGCTTGGGACAGTCCTCCTACGAGCAGTACTTC.